The 19 T cell receptor beta chains below were found in one sample sequenced in a study of blood T cells in healthy people across ages. Through a sample-barcoded 5' primer and a J-beta primer mix, a second PCR was run for 7 to 11 cycles. Via MiXCR, TCRdb re-called the 5' RACE reads, giving one row per CDR3 protein. The sample lists under 1,000,000 distinct CDR3 sequences, roughly 34% seen once, with roughly 13% in the top ten. The sample was blood. Receptors originate from a man aged 18 to 35 in good health.

As regards this clonotype: A much larger clone lies one base from this, so it may be a read error. The V call is TRBV10-3, the J call TRBJ2-1; D may be TRBD2 (6 bases). The CDR3 is 13 residues long. CDR1 and CDR2 (germline): ENHRY, SYGVKD. The V end was cut by 0 bases, the J end by 15 bases, with 15 bases between. The CDR3 DNA reads TGTGCCATCAGTGAGTCGGGACTCACCCTAAGGTTCTTC. It codes for CAISESGLTLRFF.

CDR3 in amino acids: CSARDRRLAGNEQFF. DNA of the CDR3: TGCAGTGCTAGAGATCGCCGGTTAGCGGGCAATGAGCAGTTCTTC. This chain uses TRBV20-1 with TRBJ2-1; 7 positions agree with TRBD2. Germline-derived CDR1 and CDR2 are DFQATT and SNEGSKA (reference sequence). The trim removed 0 bases at V and 6 bases at J, leaving 8 bases unmatched. The CDR3 extends over 15 amino acids.

This clonotype came up a few times. The chain combines TRBV4-3 with TRBJ2-2; possibly TRBD2 for D (5 bases). CDR1 and CDR2 from the germline V gene are LGHNA and YSLEER. The CDR3 extends over 15 amino acids. Trimming pared 5 bases from V and 2 bases from J, leaving 12 bases between. DNA for the CDR3: TGCGCCAGCAGCTTGGCCGGGGAAAACACCGGGGAGCTGTTTTTT. Translation: CASSLAGENTGELFF.

This clonotype was seen repeatedly, ten times or more. The chain couples TRBV6-5 to TRBJ2-5; D uncertain. The CDR3 runs to 13 residues. Germline CDR1 MNHEY, CDR2 SVGAGI. V lost 4 bases to trimming and J lost 5 bases, with 11 bases between them. The CDR3 is CASSSHSGETQYF. DNA for the CDR3: TGTGCCAGCAGTTCCCATAGTGGGGAGACCCAGTACTTC.

The chain employs TRBV20-1 and TRBJ2-2; TRBD2 aligns across 9 bases. Losses at the gene ends were 3 bases for V and 9 bases for J; bases not matched to a gene: 11. Germline CDR1 is DFQATT and CDR2 is SNEGSKA (reference sequence). The CDR3 is 15 residues long. The CDR3 loop reads CSARTGSRGGRELFF. In DNA form, the CDR3 reads TGCAGTGCTAGGACAGGGTCGCGGGGGGGCCGGGAGCTGTTTTTT.

The CDR3 region is CASSQDDGSPGNTIYF. The CDR3 region has the DNA TGCGCCAGCAGCCAAGATGACGGGTCACCTGGAAACACCATATATTTT. The chain couples TRBV4-1 to TRBJ1-3; D ambiguous. V lost 0 bases and J 2 bases, leaving 11 bases between the germline ends. CDR1 MGHRA and CDR2 YSYEKL come from the germline V gene. The CDR3 consists of 16 residues.

This clonotype was seen many times. The chain has TRBV20-1 and TRBJ2-1; D is unclear. V lost 7 bases to trimming and J lost 5 bases, with 18 bases between them. Per germline, CDR1 DFQATT and CDR2 SNEGSKA (reference sequence). The CDR3 runs 14 residues. CDR3 loop: CSGERLLTHNEQFF. The CDR3 DNA reads as TGCAGTGGAGAACGGCTACTAACCCACAATGAGCAGTTCTTC.

The count of this clonotype is one. The gene calls are TRBV7-2 and TRBJ2-2, with 12 bases fitting TRBD2. J lost 2 bases, V lost 5 bases, and 6 bases had no gene match. Germline V lookup: CDR1 SGHTA, CDR2 FQGNSA. The CDR3 covers 17 residues. CDR3 nucleotides: TGTGCCAGCAGCCTCCGGACTAGCGGGGATAACACCGGGGAGCTGTTTTTT. Translation: CASSLRTSGDNTGELFF.

On this clonotype: The junction and the germline gene differ at one end; a read error may be behind it. This chain links TRBV6-5 with TRBJ1-1; 8 bases agree with TRBD1. This CDR3 region has 14 residues. CDR1 MNHEY and CDR2 SVGAGI come from the germline V gene. CDR3 protein: CASSTGGRNAEAFF. The CDR3 coding sequence is TGTGCCAGCAGTACAGGGGGACGGAACGCTGAAGCTTTCTTT.

The chain couples TRBV5-1 to TRBJ2-1; no definite D call. Germline CDR1 and CDR2: SGHRS and YFSETQ. Trimming removed 1 base from V and 4 bases from J, with 12 bases in between. The CDR3 spans 15 residues. CDR3 DNA sequence: TGCGCCAGCAGCTTGCGGAGTCCTGAGTACAATGAGCAGTTCTTC. This translates into CASSLRSPEYNEQFF.

As to this clonotype: A junction boundary mismatches the germline segment, possibly from a read error. The chain carries TRBV5-1 and TRBJ2-2, with 9 bases identical to TRBD2. Germline CDR1 is SGHRS and CDR2 is YFSETQ. The CDR3 consists of 16 residues. This chain's CDR3 is CASSPGLAALTGEQFF. Here the CDR3 DNA reads TGCGCCAGCAGCCCGGGACTAGCCGCCCTCACCGGGGAGCAGTTTTTT.

This chain uses TRBV4-3 with TRBJ2-1; D is perhaps TRBD1 (5 bases). The CDR3 has 16 amino acids. Germline V CDR1 and CDR2: LGHNA, YSLEER. V was clipped by 1 base and J by 0 bases, with 10 bases between them. CDR3 coding DNA: TGCGCCAGCAGCCAAGTGTCAGGGAACTCCTACAATGAGCAGTTCTTC. It yields the protein CASSQVSGNSYNEQFF.

A note on this clonotype: This clone may be a read error of a much larger clone one base away. The J gene is TRBJ2-1, the V gene TRBV20-1; TRBD2 is a possible D gene (6 bases). V lost 4 bases to trimming and J lost 10 bases, with 23 bases between them. CDR3 length: 15 residues. The germline V gene has CDR1 DFQATT and CDR2 SNEGSKA (reference sequence). The DNA of the CDR3 is TGCAGTGCTAAGGAGGGCTTTGGGCCCTCCTACGAGCAGTTCTTC. Translated: CSAKEGFGPSYEQFF.

The CDR3 spells CAWSADRGLQPQHF. In DNA form, the CDR3 reads TGTGCCTGGAGTGCTGACAGGGGCCTTCAGCCCCAGCATTTT. The genes are TRBV30 and TRBJ1-5; 8 bases match TRBD1. The length of the CDR3 is 14 residues. The germline V gene encodes CDR1 GTSNPN and CDR2 SVGIG (reference sequence). Germline trimming cut 1 base from V and 6 bases from J; bases unmatched to any gene: 5.

The chain employs TRBV9 and TRBJ2-5; 7 bases map to TRBD2. Germline V gene sequence: CDR1 SGDLS, CDR2 YYNGEE. The CDR3 has 14 amino acids. With V trimmed by 3 bases and J by 4 bases, 6 bases remained unmatched. CDR3 sequence: CASSAGGSIETQYF. DNA of the CDR3: TGTGCCAGCAGCGCGGGGGGTTCGATAGAGACCCAGTACTTC.

With regard to this clonotype: This may come from a read error, since a much larger clone is one base off. This sequence joins TRBV5-1 and TRBJ2-5, with TRBD2 matching over 12 bases. The length of the CDR3 is 16 residues. Germline V lookup: CDR1 SGHRS, CDR2 YFSETQ. The trim removed 2 bases at V and 11 bases at J, leaving 13 bases unmatched. CDR3 region: CASSLGGLAGYNEQYF. DNA for the CDR3: TGCGCCAGCAGCTTAGGGGGACTAGCGGGTTACAATGAGCAGTACTTC. Filled out from reference TRBV5-1 and TRBJ2-5, the complete variable domain reads KAGVTQTPRYLIKTRGQQVTLSCSPISGHRSVSWYQQTPGQGLQFLFEYFSETQRNKGNFPGRFSGRQFSNSRSEMNVSTLELGDSALYLCASSLGGLAGYNEQYFGPGTRLLVL.

This clonotype was seen more than once but under ten times. A much larger clone differs from this one at a single base, so this may be a read error. This chain joins TRBV27 and TRBJ1-6; TRBD1 is a possible D gene (5 bases). The length of the CDR3 is 15 residues. CDR1 and CDR2 (germline): MNHEY, SMNVEV (reference sequence). CDR3 in amino acids: CASSLGALGESPPHF. In nucleotides, the CDR3 is TGTGCCAGCAGTTTAGGGGCCCTCGGGGAATCACCCCCCCACTTT.

V usage is TRBV10-3 and J usage is TRBJ1-1; 7 bases map to TRBD1. Looked up from germline, CDR1 is ENHRY and CDR2 is SYGVKD. V lost 10 bases to trimming and J lost 9 bases; unmatched junction nucleotides: 11. The CDR3 totals 12 residues. The CDR3 bases are TGTGCCACTGCGGCAGGGGGGTCCCAAGCTTTCTTT. Translating gives CATAAGGSQAFF.

In this sample, this clonotype turned up a few times. The chain links TRBV2 to TRBJ2-1, with D unclear. The germline V gene has CDR1 SNHLY and CDR2 FYNNEI. The CDR3 is 13 residues long. The V end was cut by 4 bases, the J end by 7 bases, with 11 bases between. The CDR3 sequence: CASSGFRTNEQFF. The CDR3 DNA sequence: TGTGCCAGCAGTGGTTTCCGTACAAATGAGCAGTTCTTC.